These 21 T cell receptor beta chains originate from one sample sequenced in a study of cytomegalovirus exposure and HLA in healthy donors. The PCR had 60 Vbeta and 13 Jbeta primers. Clones were read by immunoSEQ multiplex PCR, and TCRdb kept only the in-frame ones, dropping some. The table shows fewer than 200,000 clones, with roughly 87% occurring only once. The sample was PBMCs. Receptor source: a girl in the first two years of life in good health and CMV-seronegative.

The chain carries TRBV7-6 and TRBJ2-7; the D is unclear. V lost 0 bases to trimming and J lost 3 bases, with 9 bases between them. The CDR3 consists of 14 residues. Germline CDR1 and CDR2: SGHVS and FNYEAQ. The chain's CDR3 is CASSLAKDFYEQYF. The CDR3 DNA follows: TGTGCCAGCAGCTTAGCTAAAGACTTCTACGAGCAGTACTTC.

The rearrangement joins TRBV25-1 to TRBJ2-5, with TRBD2 as a possible D gene (7 bases). This CDR3 has 15 amino acids. The germline V gene encodes CDR1 MGHDK and CDR2 SYGVNS. V was shortened by 6 bases and J by 7 bases, with 21 bases between the two germline ends. The CDR3 region has the DNA TGTGCCAGCAGATGGGGAGGGGGGCCTTCCGGGACCCAGTACTTC. Its protein is CASRWGGGPSGTQYF.

The chain couples TRBV7-2 to TRBJ2-1; 8 bases fit TRBD2. The CDR3 has 14 amino acids. Germline CDR1 SGHTA, CDR2 FQGNSA. With V trimmed by 4 bases and J by 8 bases, 7 bases remained unmatched. The DNA for the CDR3 is TGTGCCAGCAGCTCCAAACGGCGGGAGGATGAGCAGTTCTTC. It codes for CASSSKRREDEQFF.

The chain employs TRBV5-8 and TRBJ1-1; no clear D gene. CDR1 is SGHTS, CDR2 YDEGEE, per germline. The CDR3 spans 16 residues. V gave up 6 bases and J gave up 5 bases, with 23 bases separating them. The DNA of the CDR3 is TGTGCCAGCACCTTTGACTGGAGACTTCGCGGGACTGAAGCTTTCTTT. Its protein is CASTFDWRLRGTEAFF.

V gene TRBV6-1 combines with J gene TRBJ2-1; 8 bases map to TRBD2. V was clipped by 5 bases and J by 8 bases; unmatched bases: 8. CDR3 length equals 14 residues. Germline CDR1 and CDR2: MNHNS and SASEGT. The CDR3 loop reads CASSLAGFIDEQFF. Here the CDR3 DNA reads TGTGCCAGCAGTTTAGCGGGGTTTATAGATGAGCAGTTCTTC.

The chain combines TRBV7-6 with TRBJ1-5; D not resolved. V was shortened by 0 bases and J by 5 bases, with 5 bases between the two germline ends. The CDR3 is 13 amino acids. Germline CDR1 and CDR2: SGHVS and FNYEAQ. The CDR3 region has the DNA TGTGCCAGCAGCTTAGCGTCGGATCAGCCCCAGCATTTT. The encoded protein is CASSLASDQPQHF.

V usage is TRBV11-3 and J usage is TRBJ2-1; perhaps TRBD2 as D (6 bases). Germline V gene data show CDR1 as SGHNT and CDR2 as YENEEA. Trimming stripped 5 bases from V and 7 bases from J, with 12 bases between. The CDR3 is 13 residues long. The CDR3 bases are TGTGCCAGCAGCCCCGGGACTTCAAATGAGCAGTTCTTC. Encoded protein: CASSPGTSNEQFF.

The chain joins TRBV7-9 to TRBJ1-2, with TRBD1 matching over 8 bases. CDR3 length: 18 residues. The ends lost 3 bases at V and 4 bases at J; junction bases unmatched: 16. The germline V gene encodes CDR1 SEHNR and CDR2 FQNEAQ (reference sequence). Written as DNA, the CDR3 is TGTGCCAGCAGCTTTTCAAGCGGGCAGGGGGCGAAAGGCTATGGCTACACCTTC. Amino acid sequence: CASSFSSGQGAKGYGYTF.

The chain couples TRBV4-1 to TRBJ1-6; TRBD1 matches at 7 bases. This CDR3 comprises 17 residues. Germline loops: CDR1 MGHRA, CDR2 YSYEKL. The V segment lost 4 bases and the J segment 4 bases; nucleotides outside the gene matches: 10. The CDR3 DNA reads TGCGCCAGCAGCCCAAAACGAACAGGGGCTTATAATTCACCCCTCCACTTT. Its protein product is CASSPKRTGAYNSPLHF.

The V and J genes are TRBV20-1 and TRBJ2-7, with D tentatively TRBD1 (6 bases). Germline CDR1 DFQATT, CDR2 SNEGSKA (reference sequence). The ends were cut back, 6 bases at V and 5 bases at J, with 11 bases in the middle. The CDR3 extends over 11 amino acids. The CDR3 DNA reads as TGCAGTGCCACCCCAGGGGACGAGCAGTACTTC. It is translated as CSATPGDEQYF.

The J gene is TRBJ1-1, the V gene TRBV7-9; D is perhaps TRBD1 (6 bases). CDR1 SEHNR and CDR2 FQNEAQ come from the germline V gene (reference sequence). The CDR3 length is 17 residues. V lost 2 bases and J lost 0, with 16 bases in between. CDR3 coding DNA: TGTGCCAGCAGCTTAACCACAGGGCCCCAAGTGAACACTGAAGCTTTCTTT. It translates to CASSLTTGPQVNTEAFF. Full variable domain (missing parts from reference TRBV7-9 and TRBJ1-1): DTGVSQNPRHKITKRGQNVTFRCDPISEHNRLYWYRQTLGQGPEFLTYFQNEAQLEKSRLLSDRFSAERPKGSFSTLEIQRTEQGDSAMYLCASSLTTGPQVNTEAFFGQGTRLTVV.

This clone was found once. This CDR3 is CASMPGLPGELFF. The CDR3 DNA sequence: TGCGCCAGCATGCCAGGGCTGCCCGGGGAGCTGTTTTTT. The V call is TRBV5-1, the J call TRBJ2-2; tentative D call: TRBD1 (5 bases). V lost 6 bases and J lost 6, with 12 bases in between. Germline CDR1 reads SGHRS; CDR2 reads YFSETQ. CDR3 length equals 13 residues.

The chain carries TRBV5-6 and TRBJ2-1, with 11 bases matching TRBD2. The CDR3 totals 18 residues. Germline CDR1 reads SGHDT; CDR2 reads YYEEEE. After removal of 3 bases from V and 0 bases from J, the junction contained 8 bases not matched to a gene. CDR3 protein: CASSSRLAGLSSYNEQFF. As DNA, the CDR3 is TGTGCCAGCAGCTCCAGACTAGCGGGGCTGAGCTCCTACAATGAGCAGTTCTTC.

This clone was counted once. The chain is built from TRBV10-3 and TRBJ2-7, with 8 bases identical to TRBD2. This CDR3 region has 15 residues. The junction had 5 bases not matched to a gene; V was cut back by 0 bases and J by 4 bases. From germline, CDR1 is ENHRY and CDR2 SYGVKD. As DNA, the CDR3 is TGTGCCATCAGTGAGTCGGGCGGGAGGTCATACGAGCAGTACTTC. Residues: CAISESGGRSYEQYF.

V gene TRBV5-1 combines with J gene TRBJ1-5; 7 bases match TRBD1. CDR1 SGHRS and CDR2 YFSETQ come from the germline V gene. The CDR3 length is 14 residues. After removal of 2 bases from V and 4 bases from J, the junction contained 3 bases not matched to a gene. CDR3 DNA: TGCGCCAGCAGCTTAGGGGGCGTGAATCAGCCCCAGCATTTT. Its translation: CASSLGGVNQPQHF.

This clone was observed a single time. The genes are TRBV7-3 and TRBJ1-1, with D possibly TRBD1 on 5 matching bases. V was cut by 5 bases and J by 1 base, with 8 bases left in between. Germline CDR1 SGHTA, CDR2 FQGTGA. The CDR3 contains 13 residues. The DNA for the CDR3 is TGTGCCAGCAGCACCGGACAGAACACTGAAGCTTTCTTT. It specifies CASSTGQNTEAFF.

The V call is TRBV6-5, the J call TRBJ1-1, with 10 positions matching TRBD1. CDR3 length: 14 amino acids. J gave up 4 bases and V 5 bases, and 4 bases lay outside the gene matches. The germline V gene encodes CDR1 MNHEY and CDR2 SVGAGI. The CDR3 region has the DNA TGTGCCAGCAGTGTGGGACAGGGGAGCACTGAAGCTTTCTTT. Encoded protein: CASSVGQGSTEAFF.

For this clone: One junction end does not reproduce the germline sequence, and a read error may be involved. The chain links TRBV4-1 to TRBJ1-5, with 8 nucleotides matching TRBD1. The CDR3 length is 15 residues. Germline loops: CDR1 MGHRA, CDR2 YSYEKL. The CDR3 here is CASSQADRENQPRHF. The CDR3 nucleotides read TGCGCCAGCAGCCAAGCGGACAGGGAGAATCAGCCCCGGCATTTT.

A single count supports this clone. This specimen includes other DNA sequences encoding the same CDR3. The CDR3, as DNA: TGCGCCAGCAGCTTGGGACAGGGAGTCACTGAAGCTTTCTTT. This codes for CASSLGQGVTEAFF. V usage is TRBV5-1 and J usage is TRBJ1-1, with 7 bases fitting TRBD1. The J segment lost 4 bases and the V segment lost 0 bases, leaving 3 bases of the junction unmatched. The CDR3 is made up of 14 amino acids. The germline gives CDR1 SGHRS, CDR2 YFSETQ.

The genes are TRBV4-1 and TRBJ2-7; TRBD1 agrees at 9 bases. Germline trimming cut 1 base from V and 3 bases from J; bases unmatched to any gene: 4. This CDR3 contains 15 residues. The V gene's germline CDR1 is MGHRA and CDR2 YSYEKL. The DNA for the CDR3 is TGCGCCAGCAGCCAAGGGACAGGGGACGGCTACGAGCAGTACTTC. Protein: CASSQGTGDGYEQYF.

The V gene is TRBV9, the J gene TRBJ2-3; 10 nucleotides line up with TRBD2. The CDR3 covers 19 residues. Germline CDR1 SGDLS, CDR2 YYNGEE. Unmatched junction bases numbered 11, after V lost 0 bases and J lost 1 base. The CDR3, as DNA: TGTGCCAGCAGCGTAGGATTCTCCCCGCTAGCGGGGGGCACAGATACGCAGTATTTT. Protein sequence: CASSVGFSPLAGGTDTQYF. Together with reference TRBV9 and TRBJ2-3, the CDR3 gives the full variable domain: DSGVTQTPKHLITATGQRVTLRCSPRSGDLSVYWYQQSLDQGLQFLIQYYNGEERAKGNILERFSAQQFPDLHSELNLSSLELGDSALYFCASSVGFSPLAGGTDTQYFGPGTRLTVL.